A selection of T cell receptor beta chains follows, all from one sample in a study of control samples from healthy donors and cancer patients. Assay used: immunoSEQ multiplex PCR; TCRdb lists only in-frame clones, some missing. Of about 160,000 clones detected, approximately 94% appear once; the ten largest clones hold about 9.3%. Sequenced: blood. These receptors all stem from a woman in her thirties or forties in good health. Each CDR3 is given with its conserved first and last residue. Each record gives: D gene, J gene, V gene, clone size, CDR3 protein, CDR3 DNA. A D gene is named only where the DNA matches it firmly. Not all rows give a size; the values are once, few, many and, for expanded clones, a class.

d_gene: NA
j_gene: TRBJ1-6
v_gene: TRBV20-1
abundance: NA
CDR3aa: CSASQGFYNSPLHF
CDR3nt: TGCAGTGCTAGTCAGGGCTTCTATAATTCACCCCTCCACTTT

d_gene: TRBD1
j_gene: TRBJ1-6
v_gene: TRBV2
abundance: NA
CDR3aa: CASYPGQGGGSPLHF
CDR3nt: TGTGCCAGCTATCCGGGGCAGGGGGGTGGTTCACCCCTCCACTTT

d_gene: NA
j_gene: TRBJ1-2
v_gene: TRBV12-3/TRBV12-4
abundance: NA
CDR3aa: CASSNRNGYTF
CDR3nt: TGTGCCAGCAGCAACAGGAATGGCTACACCTTC

d_gene: TRBD2
j_gene: TRBJ2-7
v_gene: TRBV7-8
abundance: NA
CDR3aa: CASRIGLAGGTYEQYF
CDR3nt: TGTGCCAGCAGGATTGGGCTAGCGGGGGGAACGTACGAGCAGTACTTC

d_gene: TRBD1
j_gene: TRBJ1-1
v_gene: TRBV5-1
abundance: NA
CDR3aa: CASSAGQGALSTEAFF
CDR3nt: TGCGCCAGCAGCGCCGGACAGGGGGCCTTGAGCACTGAAGCTTTCTTT

d_gene: TRBD2
j_gene: TRBJ2-3
v_gene: TRBV5-8
abundance: NA
CDR3aa: CASSLGTSGTDTQYF
CDR3nt: TGTGCCAGCAGCTTGGGGACTAGCGGCACAGATACGCAGTATTTT

d_gene: NA
j_gene: TRBJ1-1
v_gene: TRBV9
abundance: NA
CDR3aa: CASSAQTEHNTEAFF
CDR3nt: TGTGCCAGCAGCGCCCAAACAGAACATAACACTGAAGCTTTCTTT

d_gene: NA
j_gene: TRBJ2-5
v_gene: TRBV12-5
abundance: NA
CDR3aa: CASGLFPRLPQETQYF
CDR3nt: TGTGCTAGTGGTCTATTCCCTCGGTTGCCACAAGAGACCCAGTACTTC

d_gene: NA
j_gene: TRBJ1-5
v_gene: TRBV5-1
abundance: NA
CDR3aa: CASSLGTSNVNQPQHF
CDR3nt: TGCGCCAGCAGCTTGGGGACAAGTAACGTCAATCAGCCCCAGCATTTT

d_gene: NA
j_gene: TRBJ2-7
v_gene: TRBV7-2
abundance: once
CDR3aa: CASSGTRSSYEQYF
CDR3nt: TGTGCCAGCAGCGGGACACGAAGCTCCTACGAGCAGTACTTC

d_gene: NA
j_gene: TRBJ1-3
v_gene: TRBV28
abundance: NA
CDR3aa: CASSLRGTGNTIYF
CDR3nt: TGTGCCAGCAGTTTACGGGGGACTGGAAACACCATATATTTT

d_gene: NA
j_gene: TRBJ1-1
v_gene: TRBV27
abundance: NA
CDR3aa: CASNGMNTEAFF
CDR3nt: TGTGCCAGCAATGGGATGAACACTGAAGCTTTCTTT

d_gene: NA
j_gene: TRBJ1-2
v_gene: TRBV4-3
abundance: NA
CDR3aa: CASSHLWGGYTF
CDR3nt: TGCGCCAGCAGCCATCTGTGGGGCGGCTACACCTTC

d_gene: TRBD1
j_gene: TRBJ1-1
v_gene: TRBV12-3/TRBV12-4
abundance: NA
CDR3aa: CASRPDRVRPAFF
CDR3nt: TGTGCCAGCAGACCCGACAGGGTACGTCCGGCTTTCTTT

d_gene: NA
j_gene: TRBJ1-2
v_gene: TRBV28
abundance: NA
CDR3aa: CASSFGDVYGYTF
CDR3nt: TGTGCCAGCAGTTTTGGGGATGTCTATGGCTACACCTTC

d_gene: NA
j_gene: TRBJ1-5
v_gene: TRBV11-2
abundance: NA
CDR3aa: CASSLGPGGNQPQHF
CDR3nt: TGTGCCAGCAGCTTAGGTCCAGGTGGCAATCAGCCCCAGCATTTT

d_gene: NA
j_gene: TRBJ2-1
v_gene: TRBV19
abundance: NA
CDR3aa: CASSPWGRGAYNEQFF
CDR3nt: TGTGCCAGTAGTCCCTGGGGCAGGGGGGCTTACAATGAGCAGTTCTTC

d_gene: NA
j_gene: TRBJ2-1
v_gene: TRBV4-3
abundance: NA
CDR3aa: CASRHTGNYNEQFF
CDR3nt: TGCGCCAGCAGGCACACAGGGAACTACAATGAGCAGTTCTTC

d_gene: NA
j_gene: TRBJ2-3
v_gene: TRBV7-3
abundance: NA
CDR3aa: CASSLQASEGTDTQYF
CDR3nt: TGTGCCAGCAGCTTACAGGCTAGCGAGGGCACAGATACGCAGTATTTT

d_gene: TRBD1
j_gene: TRBJ1-4
v_gene: TRBV18
abundance: NA
CDR3aa: CASSQSGGTNEKLFF
CDR3nt: TGTGCCAGCTCACAATCAGGGGGAACTAATGAAAAACTGTTTTTT

d_gene: TRBD1
j_gene: TRBJ2-5
v_gene: TRBV5-1
abundance: NA
CDR3aa: CASSSPGQRQTQYF
CDR3nt: TGCGCCAGCAGCTCACCGGGACAGAGACAGACCCAGTACTTC

d_gene: NA
j_gene: TRBJ2-5
v_gene: TRBV6-1
abundance: NA
CDR3aa: CASSEFLRDTQETQYF
CDR3nt: TGTGCCAGCAGTGAGTTCCTTCGGGACACCCAAGAGACCCAGTACTTC

d_gene: NA
j_gene: TRBJ2-7
v_gene: TRBV18
abundance: NA
CDR3aa: CASSPGKSSYEQYF
CDR3nt: TGTGCCAGCTCACCAGGGAAAAGCTCCTACGAGCAGTACTTC

d_gene: NA
j_gene: TRBJ1-1
v_gene: TRBV6-5
abundance: NA
CDR3aa: CASNGVLDTEAFF
CDR3nt: TGTGCCAGCAACGGGGTGTTGGACACTGAAGCTTTCTTT

d_gene: NA
j_gene: TRBJ1-2
v_gene: TRBV5-6
abundance: NA
CDR3aa: CASTTQGNDYGYTF
CDR3nt: TGTGCCAGCACCACGCAAGGGAATGACTATGGCTACACCTTC

d_gene: NA
j_gene: TRBJ1-1
v_gene: TRBV6-5
abundance: NA
CDR3aa: CASSRPGVGTEAFF
CDR3nt: TGTGCCAGCAGCCGACCCGGGGTCGGGACTGAAGCTTTCTTT

d_gene: TRBD1
j_gene: TRBJ1-5
v_gene: TRBV19
abundance: NA
CDR3aa: CASSRDREENQPQHF
CDR3nt: TGTGCCAGTAGCCGAGACAGGGAGGAAAATCAGCCCCAGCATTTT

d_gene: NA
j_gene: TRBJ1-2
v_gene: TRBV30
abundance: NA
CDR3aa: CAWRQDETDGYTF
CDR3nt: TGTGCCTGGAGGCAGGATGAGACGGATGGCTACACCTTC

d_gene: NA
j_gene: TRBJ1-1
v_gene: TRBV20-1
abundance: NA
CDR3aa: CSASRRDPNTEAFF
CDR3nt: TGCAGTGCTAGTCGTCGGGACCCGAACACTGAAGCTTTCTTT

d_gene: TRBD2
j_gene: TRBJ2-5
v_gene: TRBV3-1/TRBV3-2
abundance: few
CDR3aa: CASSQRGQETQYF
CDR3nt: TGTGCCAGCAGCCAGCGGGGGCAAGAGACCCAGTACTTC

d_gene: NA
j_gene: TRBJ2-5
v_gene: TRBV6-2/TRBV6-3
abundance: once
CDR3aa: CASSSNPAKRTKQETQYF
CDR3nt: TGTGCCAGCAGTTCCAACCCCGCTAAGCGAACCAAACAAGAGACCCAGTACTTC

d_gene: TRBD2
j_gene: TRBJ2-3
v_gene: TRBV4-2
abundance: NA
CDR3aa: CASSQETSGGASTDTQYF
CDR3nt: TGTGCCAGCAGCCAAGAGACTAGCGGGGGGGCAAGCACAGATACGCAGTATTTT

d_gene: NA
j_gene: TRBJ1-2
v_gene: TRBV11-1
abundance: NA
CDR3aa: CASSLDLDVNYGYTF
CDR3nt: TGTGCCAGCAGCTTAGACTTGGATGTGAACTATGGCTACACCTTC

d_gene: NA
j_gene: TRBJ2-3
v_gene: TRBV7-9
abundance: NA
CDR3aa: CASSPVGDLTDTQYF
CDR3nt: TGTGCCAGCAGCCCAGTGGGGGACCTCACAGATACGCAGTATTTT

d_gene: NA
j_gene: TRBJ1-2
v_gene: TRBV7-2
abundance: NA
CDR3aa: CASSLGQQHYGYTF
CDR3nt: TGTGCCAGCAGCCTGGGCCAGCAACACTATGGCTACACCTTC

d_gene: NA
j_gene: TRBJ1-3
v_gene: TRBV15
abundance: once
CDR3aa: CATSNRVGNTIYF
CDR3nt: TGTGCCACCAGCAACAGGGTCGGAAACACCATATATTTT

d_gene: NA
j_gene: TRBJ1-5
v_gene: TRBV3-1/TRBV3-2
abundance: NA
CDR3aa: CASSQDLGGNQPQHF
CDR3nt: TGTGCCAGCAGCCAAGATTTAGGGGGTAATCAGCCCCAGCATTTT

d_gene: NA
j_gene: TRBJ1-2
v_gene: TRBV28
abundance: NA
CDR3aa: CASTGSGQTDYGYTF
CDR3nt: TGTGCCAGCACGGGTTCAGGACAGACAGACTATGGCTACACCTTC

d_gene: NA
j_gene: TRBJ2-3
v_gene: TRBV19
abundance: NA
CDR3aa: CASSIGRRFSGADTQYF
CDR3nt: TGTGCCAGTAGTATAGGACGCCGATTTAGCGGCGCAGATACGCAGTATTTT

d_gene: NA
j_gene: TRBJ2-2
v_gene: TRBV29-1
abundance: NA
CDR3aa: CSVASVPGELFF
CDR3nt: TGCAGCGTTGCGTCGGTGCCCGGGGAGCTGTTTTTT